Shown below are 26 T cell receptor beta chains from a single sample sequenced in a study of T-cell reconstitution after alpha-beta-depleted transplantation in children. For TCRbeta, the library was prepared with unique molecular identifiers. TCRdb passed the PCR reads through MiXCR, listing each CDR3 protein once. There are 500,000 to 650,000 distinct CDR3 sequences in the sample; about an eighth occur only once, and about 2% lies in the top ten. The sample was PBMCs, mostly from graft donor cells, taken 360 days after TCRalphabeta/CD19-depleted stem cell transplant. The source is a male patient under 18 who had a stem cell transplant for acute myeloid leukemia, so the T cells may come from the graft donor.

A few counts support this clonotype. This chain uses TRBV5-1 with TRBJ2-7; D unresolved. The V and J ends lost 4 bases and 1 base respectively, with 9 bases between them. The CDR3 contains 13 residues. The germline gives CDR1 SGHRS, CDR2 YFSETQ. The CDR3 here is CASSPWRSYEQYF. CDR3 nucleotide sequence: TGCGCCAGCAGCCCCTGGAGATCCTACGAGCAGTACTTC. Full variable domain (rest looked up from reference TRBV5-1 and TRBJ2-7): KAGVTQTPRYLIKTRGQQVTLSCSPISGHRSVSWYQQTPGQGLQFLFEYFSETQRNKGNFPGRFSGRQFSNSRSEMNVSTLELGDSALYLCASSPWRSYEQYFGPGTRLTVT.

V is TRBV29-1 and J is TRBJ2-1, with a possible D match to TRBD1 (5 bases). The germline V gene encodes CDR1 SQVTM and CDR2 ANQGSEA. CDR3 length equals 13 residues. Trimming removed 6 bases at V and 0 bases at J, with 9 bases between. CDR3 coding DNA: TGCAGCGTGACAGCACTCTCCTACAATGAGCAGTTCTTC. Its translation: CSVTALSYNEQFF.

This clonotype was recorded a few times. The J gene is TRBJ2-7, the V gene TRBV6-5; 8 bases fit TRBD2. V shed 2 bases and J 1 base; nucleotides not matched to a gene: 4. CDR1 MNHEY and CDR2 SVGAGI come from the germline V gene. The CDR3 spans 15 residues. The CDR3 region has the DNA TGTGCCAGCAGTTACGGGTCGGGAGGGTCCTACGAGCAGTACTTC. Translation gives CASSYGSGGSYEQYF.

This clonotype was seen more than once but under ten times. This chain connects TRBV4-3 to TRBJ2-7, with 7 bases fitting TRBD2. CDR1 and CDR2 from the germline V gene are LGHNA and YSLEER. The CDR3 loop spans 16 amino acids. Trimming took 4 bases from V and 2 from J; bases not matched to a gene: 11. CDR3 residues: CASSLGGAGPPYEQYF. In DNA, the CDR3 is TGCGCCAGCAGCCTCGGGGGAGCGGGACCGCCCTACGAGCAGTACTTC.

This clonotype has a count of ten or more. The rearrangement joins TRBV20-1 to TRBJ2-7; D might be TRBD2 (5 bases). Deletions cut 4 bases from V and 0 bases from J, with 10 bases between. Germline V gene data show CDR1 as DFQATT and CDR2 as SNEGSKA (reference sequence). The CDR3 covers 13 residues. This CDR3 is CSAITRGSYEQYF. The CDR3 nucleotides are TGCAGTGCTATCACACGGGGCTCCTACGAGCAGTACTTC.

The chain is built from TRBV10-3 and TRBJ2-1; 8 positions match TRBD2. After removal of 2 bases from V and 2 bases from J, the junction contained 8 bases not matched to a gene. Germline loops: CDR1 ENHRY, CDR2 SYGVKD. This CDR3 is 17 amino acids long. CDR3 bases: TGTGCCATCAGTGAGGGTTATCTAGCGGGTCCCTACAATGAGCAGTTCTTC. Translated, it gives CAISEGYLAGPYNEQFF.

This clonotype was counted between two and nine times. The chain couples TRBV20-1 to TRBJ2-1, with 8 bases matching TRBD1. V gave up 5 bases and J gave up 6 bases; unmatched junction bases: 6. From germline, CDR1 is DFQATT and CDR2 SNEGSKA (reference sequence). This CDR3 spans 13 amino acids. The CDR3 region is CSALQGAGNEQFF. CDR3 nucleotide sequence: TGCAGTGCTCTCCAGGGGGCAGGCAATGAGCAGTTCTTC.

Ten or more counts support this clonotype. CDR3 amino acids: CSVARGAKNNEQFF. The CDR3 region has the DNA TGCAGCGTCGCTCGAGGGGCTAAGAACAATGAGCAGTTCTTC. The rearrangement links TRBV29-1 to TRBJ2-1; the D call may be TRBD1 or TRBD2 (5 bases each). Germline V lookup: CDR1 SQVTM, CDR2 ANQGSEA. Trimming removed 6 bases from V and 5 bases from J, with 17 bases in between. CDR3 length: 14 residues.

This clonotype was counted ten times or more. DNA for the CDR3: TGTGCCAGCAGCCCTTATCAACGCCCGGACATTCAAGAGACCCAGTACTTC. Amino acid sequence: CASSPYQRPDIQETQYF. The gene calls are TRBV14 and TRBJ2-5; weak D call: TRBD1 (5 bases). The length of the CDR3 is 17 residues. V lost 4 bases and J 2 bases, leaving 20 bases between the germline ends. Germline V gene data show CDR1 as SGHDN and CDR2 as FVKESK.

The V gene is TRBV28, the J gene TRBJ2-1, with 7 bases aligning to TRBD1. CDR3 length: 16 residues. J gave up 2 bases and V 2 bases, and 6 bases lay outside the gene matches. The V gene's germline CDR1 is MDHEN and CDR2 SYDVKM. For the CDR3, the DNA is TGTGCCAGCAGTTTACGGGAAAGGGGGCCCTACAATGAGCAGTTCTTC. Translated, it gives CASSLRERGPYNEQFF. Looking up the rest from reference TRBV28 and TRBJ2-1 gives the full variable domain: DVKVTQSSRYLVKRTGEKVFLECVQDMDHENMFWYRQDPGLGLRLIYFSYDVKMKEKGDIPEGYSVSREKKERFSLILESASTNQTSMYLCASSLRERGPYNEQFFGPGTRLTVL.

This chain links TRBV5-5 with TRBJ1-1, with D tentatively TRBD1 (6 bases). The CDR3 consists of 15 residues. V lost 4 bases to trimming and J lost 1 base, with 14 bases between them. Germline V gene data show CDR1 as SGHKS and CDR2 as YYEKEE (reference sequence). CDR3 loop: CASSAGTLGNTEAFF. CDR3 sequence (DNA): TGTGCCAGCAGCGCGGGGACATTGGGGAACACTGAAGCTTTCTTT.

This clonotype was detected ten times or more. The CDR3 loop is CASKSGSYNEQFF. CDR3 coding DNA: TGTGCCAGCAAAAGCGGGAGCTACAATGAGCAGTTCTTC. The chain is built from TRBV5-4 and TRBJ2-1; 8 positions agree with TRBD2. Germline lookup yields CDR1 SGHNT and CDR2 YYREEE (reference sequence). The trim removed 6 bases at V and 3 bases at J, leaving 2 bases unmatched. The length of the CDR3 is 13 residues.

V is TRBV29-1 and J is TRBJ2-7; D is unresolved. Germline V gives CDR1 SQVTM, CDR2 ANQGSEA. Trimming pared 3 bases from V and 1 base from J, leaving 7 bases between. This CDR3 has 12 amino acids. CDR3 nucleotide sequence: TGCAGCGTTGATACTTTATCCTACGAGCAGTACTTC. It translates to CSVDTLSYEQYF.

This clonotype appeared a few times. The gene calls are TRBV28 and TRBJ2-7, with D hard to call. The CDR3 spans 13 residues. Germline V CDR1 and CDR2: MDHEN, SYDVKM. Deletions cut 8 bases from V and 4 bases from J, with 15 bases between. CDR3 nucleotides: TGTGCCAGCGTTGGGCAGAATGCTTACGAGCAGTACTTC. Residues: CASVGQNAYEQYF.

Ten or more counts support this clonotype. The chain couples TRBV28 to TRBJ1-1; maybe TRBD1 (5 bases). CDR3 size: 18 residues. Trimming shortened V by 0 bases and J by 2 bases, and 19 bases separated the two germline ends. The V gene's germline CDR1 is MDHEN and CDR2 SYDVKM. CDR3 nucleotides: TGTGCCAGCAGTTTATGGGGGGTATTGGAGCGGGGTAACACTGAAGCTTTCTTT. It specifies CASSLWGVLERGNTEAFF.

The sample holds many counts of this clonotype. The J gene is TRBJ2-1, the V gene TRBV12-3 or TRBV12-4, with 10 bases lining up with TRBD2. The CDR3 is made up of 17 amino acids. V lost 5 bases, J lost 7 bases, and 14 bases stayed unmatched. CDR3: CASSPARGVAGGNEQFF. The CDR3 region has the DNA TGTGCCAGCAGTCCCGCCCGAGGAGTAGCGGGGGGAAATGAGCAGTTCTTC.

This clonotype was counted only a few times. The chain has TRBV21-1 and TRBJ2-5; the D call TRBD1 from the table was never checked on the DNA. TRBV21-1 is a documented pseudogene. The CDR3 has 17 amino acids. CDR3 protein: CASSKPNMPGHQETQYF. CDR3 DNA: TGTGCCAGCAGCAAACCCAACATGCCGGGACATCAAGAGACCCAGTACTTC.

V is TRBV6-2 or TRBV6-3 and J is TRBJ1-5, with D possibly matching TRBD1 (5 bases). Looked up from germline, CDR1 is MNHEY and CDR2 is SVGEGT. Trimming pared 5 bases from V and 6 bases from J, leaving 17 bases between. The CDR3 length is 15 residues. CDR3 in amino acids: CASSGGPTRGQPQHF. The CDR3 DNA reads TGTGCCAGCAGTGGGGGTCCTACCCGGGGTCAGCCCCAGCATTTT.

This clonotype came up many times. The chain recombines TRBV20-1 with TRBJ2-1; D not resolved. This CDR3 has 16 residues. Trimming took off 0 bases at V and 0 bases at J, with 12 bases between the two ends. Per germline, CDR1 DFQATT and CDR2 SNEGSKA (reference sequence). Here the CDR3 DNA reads TGCAGTGCTAGAGATCCCAAGCGACCCTCCTACAATGAGCAGTTCTTC. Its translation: CSARDPKRPSYNEQFF.

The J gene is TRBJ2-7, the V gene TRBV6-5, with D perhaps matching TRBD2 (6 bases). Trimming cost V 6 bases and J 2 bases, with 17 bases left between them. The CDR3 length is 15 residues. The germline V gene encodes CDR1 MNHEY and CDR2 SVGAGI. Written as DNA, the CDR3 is TGTGCCAGCAGCATACACCGGGAGTGGACCTACGAGCAGTACTTC. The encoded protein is CASSIHREWTYEQYF.

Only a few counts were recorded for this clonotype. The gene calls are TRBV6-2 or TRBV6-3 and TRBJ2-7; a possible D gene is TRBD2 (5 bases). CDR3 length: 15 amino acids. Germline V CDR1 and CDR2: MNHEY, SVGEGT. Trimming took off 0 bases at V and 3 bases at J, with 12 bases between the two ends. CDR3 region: CASSYSFAGGYEQYF. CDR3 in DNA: TGTGCCAGCAGTTACTCGTTCGCGGGCGGCTACGAGCAGTACTTC.

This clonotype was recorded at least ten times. The CDR3 sequence is CASRGLAFQETQYF. CDR3 coding DNA: TGTGCCAGCAGGGGACTAGCGTTCCAAGAGACCCAGTACTTC. The chain carries TRBV6-1 and TRBJ2-5; 10 bases are a match to TRBD2. Germline-derived CDR1 and CDR2 are MNHNS and SASEGT. After removal of 6 bases from V and 1 base from J, the junction contained 2 bases not matched to a gene. This CDR3 has 14 amino acids.

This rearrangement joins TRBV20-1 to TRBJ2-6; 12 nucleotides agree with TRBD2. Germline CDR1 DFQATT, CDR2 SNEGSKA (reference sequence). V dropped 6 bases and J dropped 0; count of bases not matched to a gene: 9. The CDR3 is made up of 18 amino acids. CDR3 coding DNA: TGCAGTGCCAGGACTAGCGGGATGCCTCTCTCTGGGGCCAACGTCCTGACTTTC. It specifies CSARTSGMPLSGANVLTF.

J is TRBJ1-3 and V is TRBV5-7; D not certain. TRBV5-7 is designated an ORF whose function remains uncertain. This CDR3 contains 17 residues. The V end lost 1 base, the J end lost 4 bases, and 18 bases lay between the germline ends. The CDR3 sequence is CASSLWNPRSWGNTIYF. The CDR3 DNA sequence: TGTGCCAGCAGCTTGTGGAACCCTCGGTCGTGGGGAAACACCATATATTTT.

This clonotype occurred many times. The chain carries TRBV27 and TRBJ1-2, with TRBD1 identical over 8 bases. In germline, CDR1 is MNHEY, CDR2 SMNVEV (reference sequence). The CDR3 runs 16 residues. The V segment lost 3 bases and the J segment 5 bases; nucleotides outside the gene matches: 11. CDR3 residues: CASSFWDRRLFYGYTF. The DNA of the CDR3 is TGTGCCAGCAGTTTCTGGGACAGGCGACTTTTTTATGGCTACACCTTC.

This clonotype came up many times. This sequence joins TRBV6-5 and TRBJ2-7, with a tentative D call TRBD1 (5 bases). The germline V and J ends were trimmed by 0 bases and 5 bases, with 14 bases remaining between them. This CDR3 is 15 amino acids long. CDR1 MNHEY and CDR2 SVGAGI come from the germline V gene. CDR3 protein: CASSYSAGIDHEQYF. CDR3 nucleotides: TGTGCCAGCAGTTACTCAGCAGGGATCGACCACGAGCAGTACTTC.